These 19 T cell receptor beta chains share one sample of origin, sequenced in a study of cytomegalovirus exposure and HLA in healthy donors (dated by TCRdb to the late 2010s). Libraries were constructed by the immunoSEQ multiplex PCR assay. The clones in this table, taken by TCRdb from immuneACCESS, are in-frame only. Not every clone is retained; where verified, under half of the shortfall comes from an unresolved V gene, and the cause of the rest is unknown. The sample has under 250,000 clones on record, roughly 89% of them singletons. The ten largest clones represent about 3% of the sample. Sequencing used PBMCs. These TCRs come from a man aged 18-30 years in good health and CMV-seronegative.

J is TRBJ1-1 and V is TRBV27; unclear D gene. The CDR3 spans 13 residues. The germline V gene encodes CDR1 MNHEY and CDR2 SMNVEV (reference sequence). The V end lost 1 base, the J end lost 1 base, and 4 bases lay between the germline ends. The CDR3, as DNA: TGTGCCAGCAGTTTATTGAGGAACACTGAAGCTTTCTTT. Translated: CASSLLRNTEAFF.

This chain links TRBV29-1 with TRBJ2-2; 14 bases map to TRBD2. There are 13 residues in the CDR3. The ends lost 7 bases at V and 8 bases at J; junction bases unmatched: 3. Looked up from germline, CDR1 is SQVTM and CDR2 is ANQGSEA. CDR3 bases: TGCAGCGCAGGGACTAGCGGGAGTGGGGAGCTGTTTTTT. Residues: CSAGTSGSGELFF.

The rearrangement links TRBV4-2 to TRBJ2-3; no definite D call. The V end was cut by 2 bases, the J end by 2 bases, with 14 bases between. Germline V gives CDR1 LGHNA, CDR2 YNFKEQ. This CDR3 is built from 16 residues. CDR3 sequence: CASSQRVSSATDTQYF. The DNA of the CDR3 is TGTGCCAGCAGCCAAAGAGTCTCCAGCGCCACAGATACGCAGTATTTT.

The rearrangement uses TRBV12-5 and TRBJ1-6; D gene ambiguous. This CDR3 region has 14 residues. The germline CDR1 and CDR2 sequences are LGHNT and FRNRAP. V lost 4 bases to trimming and J lost 0 bases, with 4 bases between them. The CDR3 is CASGSSSYNSPLHF. The DNA of the CDR3 is TGTGCTAGTGGTTCGAGCTCCTATAATTCACCCCTCCACTTT.

The rearrangement links TRBV18 to TRBJ2-7; possibly TRBD1 for D (6 bases). CDR3 length equals 14 residues. The V gene lost 0 bases and the J gene lost 3 bases, with 9 bases spanning the gap. Germline assignment: CDR1 KGHSH and CDR2 LQKENI. The CDR3 nucleotides are TGTGCCAGCTCACCACCGGAAGGGGGCTACGAGCAGTACTTC. Residues: CASSPPEGGYEQYF.

This chain joins TRBV7-9 and TRBJ1-2; 8 positions agree with TRBD1. CDR3 size: 14 residues. From germline, CDR1 is SEHNR and CDR2 FQNEAQ (reference sequence). Trimming took 3 bases from V and 4 from J; bases not matched to a gene: 4. CDR3 DNA: TGTGCCAGCAGCTTGAGGGACAGGATCTATGGCTACACCTTC. The encoded protein is CASSLRDRIYGYTF. Supplemented by reference TRBV7-9 and TRBJ1-2, the full variable domain reads DTGVSQNPRHKITKRGQNVTFRCDPISEHNRLYWYRQTLGQGPEFLTYFQNEAQLEKSRLLSDRFSAERPKGSFSTLEIQRTEQGDSAMYLCASSLRDRIYGYTFGSGTRLTVV.

CDR3 nucleotide sequence: TGTGCCATAGGGGCAGGCCTGAATCAGCCCCAGCATTTT. As protein: CAIGAGLNQPQHF. The chain employs TRBV6-1 and TRBJ1-5; possibly TRBD1 for D (5 bases). The CDR3 extends over 13 amino acids. V lost 10 bases and J lost 4, with 14 bases in between. Germline-derived CDR1 and CDR2 are MNHNS and SASEGT.

The gene calls are TRBV20-1 and TRBJ1-1; D gene ambiguous. The V gene's germline CDR1 is DFQATT and CDR2 SNEGSKA (reference sequence). V lost 4 bases to trimming and J lost 11 bases, with 14 bases between them. CDR3 length: 11 residues. CDR3 region: CSAMHRVVAFF. As DNA, the CDR3 is TGCAGTGCTATGCACCGAGTCGTGGCTTTCTTT.

V is TRBV4-2 and J is TRBJ2-3, with TRBD2 as a possible D gene (6 bases). The V and J ends lost 1 base and 2 bases respectively, with 16 bases between them. The V gene's germline CDR1 is LGHNA and CDR2 YNFKEQ. The CDR3 is 17 residues long. The CDR3 region has the DNA TGTGCCAGCAGCCAAGCCTCCTCGGGACTCTTCACAGATACGCAGTATTTT. Translating it yields CASSQASSGLFTDTQYF.

This chain connects TRBV4-1 to TRBJ2-7; TRBD1 agrees at 8 bases. Germline lookup yields CDR1 MGHRA and CDR2 YSYEKL. The CDR3 has 15 amino acids. V gave up 1 base and J gave up 4 bases; unmatched junction bases: 6. CDR3 sequence reads: CASSQGPTGGYEQYF. The CDR3 nucleotides read TGCGCCAGCAGCCAAGGCCCCACAGGGGGTTACGAGCAGTACTTC.

The chain is built from TRBV5-4 and TRBJ2-3, with 11 bases lining up with TRBD2. CDR1 is SGHNT and CDR2 is YYREEE in the germline V gene (reference sequence). V shed 4 bases, J shed 3 bases, and the junction held 13 bases outside the gene matches. CDR3 length equals 18 residues. CDR3 residues: CASSTGPTSGELTDTQYF. The CDR3 DNA sequence: TGTGCCAGCAGCACCGGACCGACTAGCGGGGAGTTGACAGATACGCAGTATTTT.

V usage is TRBV18 and J usage is TRBJ1-6, with TRBD1 as a possible D gene (5 bases). Looked up from germline, CDR1 is KGHSH and CDR2 is LQKENI. The CDR3 runs 15 residues. V lost 5 bases, J lost 2 bases, and 10 bases lay in between. DNA for the CDR3: TGTGCCAGCTCATACTCGACAGCCTATAATTCACCCCTCCACTTT. Protein: CASSYSTAYNSPLHF.

The chain joins TRBV5-6 to TRBJ2-6; 7 bases are a match to TRBD2. Germline V gives CDR1 SGHDT, CDR2 YYEEEE. This CDR3 is built from 15 residues. The J segment lost 1 base and the V segment lost 4 bases, leaving 2 bases of the junction unmatched. The CDR3 bases are TGTGCCAGCAGCGGGGGACTATCTGGGGCCAACGTCCTGACTTTC. Protein product: CASSGGLSGANVLTF.

The gene calls are TRBV10-3 and TRBJ2-3; 7 positions agree with TRBD2. The trim removed 6 bases at V and 1 base at J, leaving 4 bases unmatched. This CDR3 is built from 14 residues. Germline V gene sequence: CDR1 ENHRY, CDR2 SYGVKD. The DNA for the CDR3 is TGTGCCATCAGCGATCGGGGGGGCACAGATACGCAGTATTTT. As protein: CAISDRGGTDTQYF.

The chain combines TRBV19 with TRBJ1-4; maybe TRBD1 (5 bases). The CDR3 covers 14 residues. The V gene's germline CDR1 is LNHDA and CDR2 SQIVND (reference sequence). Between the trimmed V and J ends, which lost 11 bases and 8 bases, there was a span of 21 bases. CDR3 coding DNA: TGTGCCGCGAACGGGGGAGGAGAAGAGGAAAAACTGTTTTTT. It yields the protein CAANGGGEEEKLFF.

J is TRBJ2-3 and V is TRBV4-3; tentative D call: TRBD2 (6 bases). V lost 1 base, J lost 6 bases, and 14 bases lay in between. The CDR3 consists of 15 residues. Per the germline V gene, CDR1 is LGHNA and CDR2 is YSLEER. CDR3 sequence (DNA): TGCGCCAGCAGCCAAGGACTAGGCGTCCCGGATACGCAGTATTTT. It translates to CASSQGLGVPDTQYF.

The J gene is TRBJ1-2, the V gene TRBV7-2; D possibly corresponds to TRBD1 (5 bases). Germline V lookup: CDR1 SGHTA, CDR2 FQGNSA. Trimming took 3 bases from V and 3 from J, leaving 14 bases between them. The CDR3 covers 15 residues. For the CDR3, the DNA is TGTGCCAGCAGCTTCAGGGAGGCCGACGACTATGGCTACACCTTC. This translates into CASSFREADDYGYTF. Drawing the rest from reference TRBV7-2 and TRBJ1-2, the complete variable domain is GAGVSQSPSNKVTEKGKDVELRCDPISGHTALYWYRQSLGQGLEFLIYFQGNSAPDKSGLPSDRFSAERTGGSVSTLTIQRTQQEDSAVYLCASSFREADDYGYTFGSGTRLTVV.

The gene calls are TRBV9 and TRBJ1-3; no clear D. Deletions cut 2 bases from V and 3 bases from J, with 15 bases between. CDR1 is SGDLS and CDR2 is YYNGEE in the germline V gene. This CDR3 is built from 16 residues. The CDR3, as DNA: TGTGCCAGCAGCGTGAAAGGCAGCGCGTTTGGAAACACCATATATTTT. It is translated as CASSVKGSAFGNTIYF.

The chain is built from TRBV27 and TRBJ2-7; D might be TRBD1 (6 bases). Trimming took 6 bases from V and 1 from J, leaving 16 bases between them. The CDR3 consists of 15 residues. Germline values: CDR1 MNHEY, CDR2 SMNVEV (reference sequence). CDR3: CASRSRVGQSYEQYF. The CDR3 DNA is TGTGCCAGCAGATCGCGGGTTGGACAGTCCTACGAGCAGTACTTC.